These 9 T cell receptor beta chains were sequenced from one sample in a study of blood T cell repertoires in COVID-19. The assay was immunoSEQ multiplex PCR, and TCRdb's table has in-frame clones only and misses some. The sample carries about 33,000 clones, around 90% recorded once. The source material was peripheral blood. The receptors shown here come from a man in his 70s with acute or convalescent COVID-19.

The chain links TRBV6-4 to TRBJ2-6; D is perhaps TRBD2 (6 bases). This CDR3 is 15 amino acids long. The germline CDR1 and CDR2 sequences are MRHNA and SNTAGT. CDR3: CVCLDRRAGANVLTF. CDR3 DNA sequence: TGTGTTTGCCTAGATCGGAGGGCTGGGGCCAACGTCCTGACTTTC.

The rearrangement uses TRBV18 and TRBJ2-7; 9 nucleotides match TRBD2. Germline V gene data show CDR1 as KGHSH and CDR2 as LQKENI. J gave up 5 bases and V 3 bases, and 8 bases lay outside the gene matches. The CDR3 has 15 amino acids. The chain's CDR3 is CASSPTLAGEHEQYF. The CDR3 DNA is TGTGCCAGCTCACCTACGTTAGCGGGAGAGCACGAGCAGTACTTC.

V and J are TRBV7-2 and TRBJ2-1; TRBD1 might be the D (6 bases). Germline V CDR1 and CDR2: SGHTA, FQGNSA. There are 17 residues in the CDR3. V lost 1 base to trimming and J lost 3 bases, with 16 bases between them. Written as DNA, the CDR3 is TGTGCCAGCAGCTTAGTACAGGGCCCATCCAGCTACAATGAGCAGTTCTTC. The encoded protein is CASSLVQGPSSYNEQFF.

The count of this clone is one. The gene calls are TRBV24-1 and TRBJ1-5, with D uncertain. There are 14 residues in the CDR3. The germline V gene has CDR1 KGHDR and CDR2 SFDVKD. V was shortened by 3 bases and J by 3 bases, with 8 bases between the two germline ends. This chain's CDR3 is CATSDPLHNQPQHF. In DNA, the CDR3 is TGTGCCACCAGTGATCCCTTACACAATCAGCCCCAGCATTTT.

The rearrangement links TRBV7-8 to TRBJ1-3; D ambiguous. Germline V CDR1 and CDR2: SGHVS, FQNEAQ. V was clipped by 6 bases and J by 5 bases, with 20 bases between them. This CDR3 is 16 amino acids long. The CDR3 region has the DNA TGTGCCAGCAGTTCAGCCGGCGGGAAGACAAGAAACACCATATATTTT. This gives the protein CASSSAGGKTRNTIYF.

The chain joins TRBV19 to TRBJ2-7; 7 bases map to TRBD2. The CDR3 loop spans 16 amino acids. Germline V gene lookup returns CDR1 LNHDA and CDR2 SQIVND (reference sequence). V was pared by 8 bases and J by 4 bases, with 17 bases of the junction left unmatched. The CDR3 bases are TGTGCCAGTCGTTCCTCAGGGCGGGAGAGGCGATACGAGCAGTACTTC. It yields the protein CASRSSGRERRYEQYF. The entire variable domain, with the rest obtained from reference TRBV19 and TRBJ2-7, is as follows: DGGITQSPKYLFRKEGQNVTLSCEQNLNHDAMYWYRQDPGQGLRLIYYSQIVNDFQKGDIAEGYSVSREKKESFPLTVTSAQKNPTAFYLCASRSSGRERRYEQYFGPGTRLTVT.

The chain joins TRBV10-3 to TRBJ2-7, with D possibly matching TRBD2 (5 bases). V was clipped by 2 bases and J by 2 bases, with 13 bases between them. The CDR3 totals 15 residues. Germline CDR1 is ENHRY and CDR2 is SYGVKD. The CDR3 DNA follows: TGTGCCATCAGTGAGCGCCGGGGTGGGGCCTACGAGCAGTACTTC. Its protein product is CAISERRGGAYEQYF.

The rearrangement joins TRBV7-9 to TRBJ1-1; D gene ambiguous. The CDR3 runs 13 residues. V shed 1 base and J shed 11 bases, with 14 bases lying between them. Germline V gene sequence: CDR1 SEHNR, CDR2 FQNEAQ (reference sequence). CDR3 sequence reads: CASSLVPPVWAFF. In DNA form, the CDR3 reads TGTGCCAGCAGCTTAGTACCTCCAGTATGGGCTTTCTTT.

CDR3 sequence (DNA): TGTGCCAGCAGTGGACAGGGATGGACTAATGAAAAACTGTTTTTT. Its translation: CASSGQGWTNEKLFF. V is TRBV2 and J is TRBJ1-4; 7 nucleotides agree with TRBD1. The CDR3 loop spans 15 amino acids. CDR1 is SNHLY and CDR2 is FYNNEI in the germline V gene. With V trimmed by 4 bases and J by 2 bases, 4 bases remained unmatched.